This T cell receptor beta chain was observed in a study of T cells in narcolepsy. This CDR3 has 13 amino acids. Germline CDR1 MNHNS, CDR2 SASEGT. Assay used: immunoSEQ multiplex PCR; TCRdb lists only in-frame clones, some missing. The sample shows under 30,000 clones, around four fifths of them seen only once. The source is a human donor with narcolepsy. Sequencing was carried out using CD45RA- memory CD4+ T cells from PBMCs. The chain has TRBV6-1 and TRBJ2-5; 8 bases fit TRBD1. The end of the DNA aligns better with TRBJ2-7, so the J call may be wrong. The CDR3 nucleotides are TGTGCCAGCAGTACCGGGACAGGCTACGAGCAGTACTTC. This encodes CASSTGTGYEQYF.